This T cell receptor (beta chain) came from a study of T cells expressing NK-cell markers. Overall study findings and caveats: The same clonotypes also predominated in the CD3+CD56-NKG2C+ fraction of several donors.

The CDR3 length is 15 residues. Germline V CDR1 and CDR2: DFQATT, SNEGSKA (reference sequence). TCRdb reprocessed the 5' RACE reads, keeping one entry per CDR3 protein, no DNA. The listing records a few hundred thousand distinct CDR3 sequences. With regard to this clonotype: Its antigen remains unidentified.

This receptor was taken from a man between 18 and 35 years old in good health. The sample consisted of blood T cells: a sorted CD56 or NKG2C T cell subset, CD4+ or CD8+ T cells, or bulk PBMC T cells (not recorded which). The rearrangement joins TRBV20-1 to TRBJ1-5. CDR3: CSAAGGLGGNQPQHF.